Shown below are 20 T cell receptor beta chains from a single sample sequenced in a study of T cell changes during pregnancy in multiple sclerosis. Some clones are missing from TCRdb's copy, which holds only in-frame ones; the method was immunoSEQ multiplex PCR. This sample yields 80,000 to 95,000 clones, of which 90% to 95% are seen a single time; 1.1% belongs to the top ten. The source material was peripheral blood, sampled in the second trimester of pregnancy. The receptors stem from a female donor with multiple sclerosis, enrolled in a pregnancy study.

This sequence joins TRBV4-1 and TRBJ2-1; D possibly corresponds to TRBD1 (5 bases). Germline CDR1 and CDR2: MGHRA and YSYEKL. This CDR3 region has 20 residues. Trimming pared 0 bases from V and 4 bases from J, leaving 25 bases between. The CDR3 region is CASSQDTGGKITLGYNEQFF. In DNA, the CDR3 is TGCGCCAGCAGCCAAGATACAGGCGGAAAAATCACCCTGGGGTACAATGAGCAGTTCTTC.

V and J are TRBV19 and TRBJ2-3; the match to TRBD2 covers 7 bases. J was trimmed by 3 bases and V by 7 bases; bases with no gene match: 7. Germline V CDR1 and CDR2: LNHDA, SQIVND (reference sequence). This CDR3 has 14 amino acids. CDR3 sequence (DNA): TGTGCCAGTACCCCGGGGGAGGGTACAGATACGCAGTATTTT. It yields the protein CASTPGEGTDTQYF.

A single count supports this clone. The V call is TRBV7-2, the J call TRBJ2-7, with 10 bases fitting TRBD1. The V gene end was trimmed by 4 bases and the J gene end by 1 base; junction bases not matched to a gene: 7. This CDR3 is built from 16 residues. Per the germline V gene, CDR1 is SGHTA and CDR2 is FQGNSA. CDR3 coding DNA: TGTGCCAGCAGCTCGCCCCGGGACAGGGGATCCTACGAGCAGTACTTC. Protein: CASSSPRDRGSYEQYF.

The chain uses TRBV7-9 and TRBJ1-2; 7 bases align to TRBD1. The CDR3 totals 13 residues. Germline V gene lookup returns CDR1 SEHNR and CDR2 FQNEAQ (reference sequence). With 1 base clipped from V and 7 bases from J, the junction kept 3 bases outside the gene matches. As DNA, the CDR3 is TGTGCCAGCAGCTTAGGGACAGGCCGTGGCTACACCTTC. Protein product: CASSLGTGRGYTF.

This chain joins TRBV19 and TRBJ1-1; D not resolved. CDR1 and CDR2 from the germline V gene are LNHDA and SQIVND (reference sequence). V was clipped by 10 bases and J by 0 bases, with 15 bases between them. The CDR3 loop spans 14 amino acids. CDR3 region: CATLMGGMNTEAFF. CDR3 DNA sequence: TGTGCCACCCTAATGGGAGGGATGAACACTGAAGCTTTCTTT.

The rearrangement links TRBV6-6 to TRBJ1-1, with D hard to call. Germline assignment: CDR1 MNHNY and CDR2 SVGAGI (reference sequence). V lost 8 bases to trimming and J lost 4 bases, with 14 bases between them. CDR3 length equals 13 residues. CDR3 region: CASRVKGSTEAFF. In DNA form, the CDR3 reads TGTGCCAGCCGGGTAAAAGGTTCCACTGAAGCTTTCTTT.

V and J are TRBV14 and TRBJ2-2; no firm D call. CDR1 and CDR2 (germline): SGHDN, FVKESK. The CDR3 covers 14 residues. Trimming pared 6 bases from V and 5 bases from J, leaving 13 bases between. CDR3 sequence reads: CASSGQVRTGELFF. CDR3 nucleotides: TGTGCCAGCAGTGGGCAGGTTAGAACCGGGGAGCTGTTTTTT.

CDR3 amino acids: CASSRRQGGNEKLFF. CDR3 bases: TGTGCCAGCTCCCGGAGACAGGGCGGCAATGAAAAACTGTTTTTT. V is TRBV18 and J is TRBJ1-4, with 7 bases identical to TRBD1. V lost 6 bases and J lost 5; bases outside the gene matches: 9. From germline, CDR1 is KGHSH and CDR2 LQKENI. The length of the CDR3 is 15 residues.

The V gene is TRBV27, the J gene TRBJ1-5, with TRBD1 as a possible D gene (6 bases). V lost 3 bases to trimming and J lost 0 bases, with 9 bases between them. The CDR3 is 15 amino acids. Germline V gene data show CDR1 as MNHEY and CDR2 as SMNVEV (reference sequence). The CDR3 loop reads CASSLAGVSNQPQHF. DNA for the CDR3: TGTGCCAGCAGTTTGGCAGGGGTTAGCAATCAGCCCCAGCATTTT.

The V gene is TRBV28, the J gene TRBJ2-1, with TRBD2 identical over 7 bases. Germline CDR1 is MDHEN and CDR2 is SYDVKM. The CDR3 is made up of 19 amino acids. V shed 8 bases and J 0 bases; nucleotides not matched to a gene: 19. Here the CDR3 DNA reads TGTGCCAGCTATTTGGACGGATGGGTGCGGGAGCTCTCCTACAATGAGCAGTTCTTC. It translates to CASYLDGWVRELSYNEQFF.

This chain joins TRBV2 and TRBJ2-3; tentative D call: TRBD2 (6 bases). Trimming left V 4 bases short and J 0 bases short, with 11 bases between. CDR3 length equals 15 residues. The germline gives CDR1 SNHLY, CDR2 FYNNEI. The CDR3 coding sequence is TGTGCCAGCAGTGCGGTAGCGGTCAGCACAGATACGCAGTATTTT. Protein sequence: CASSAVAVSTDTQYF.

The chain uses TRBV5-6 and TRBJ1-2, with TRBD1 matching 9 bases. CDR1 and CDR2 from the germline V gene are SGHDT and YYEEEE. V was pared by 2 bases and J by 7 bases, with 3 bases of the junction left unmatched. This CDR3 is built from 13 residues. This CDR3 reads CASSLQGAAGYTF. The CDR3 DNA follows: TGTGCCAGCAGCTTACAGGGGGCGGCTGGCTACACCTTC.

This clone was detected only once. V and J are TRBV5-8 and TRBJ1-1; D gene uncertain. V was trimmed by 3 bases and J by 0 bases, leaving 12 bases between them. Germline assignment: CDR1 SGHTS and CDR2 YDEGEE. The CDR3 totals 15 residues. The CDR3, as DNA: TGTGCCAGCAGCTCCGCACAGCAGATGAACACTGAAGCTTTCTTT. Its translation: CASSSAQQMNTEAFF.

The J gene is TRBJ2-3, the V gene TRBV5-8; tentative D call: TRBD2 (6 bases). This CDR3 has 14 residues. V shed 3 bases and J shed 5 bases, with 13 bases lying between them. CDR1 and CDR2 (germline): SGHTS, YDEGEE. As DNA, the CDR3 is TGTGCCAGCAGCTCGGGGACTGTGCGAGATACGCAGTATTTT. It translates to CASSSGTVRDTQYF.

The chain combines TRBV15 with TRBJ1-2, with D perhaps matching TRBD1 (5 bases). CDR3 size: 15 residues. V dropped 1 base and J dropped 3 bases, with 12 bases sitting between them. The germline V gene has CDR1 LNHNV and CDR2 YYDKDF (reference sequence). The CDR3 region is CATSRAVREHYGYTF. The CDR3 DNA sequence: TGTGCCACCAGCAGAGCGGTCAGGGAACACTATGGCTACACCTTC.

J is TRBJ2-7 and V is TRBV7-9; a weak D match, TRBD1 (6 bases). CDR1 and CDR2 (germline): SEHNR, FQNEAQ (reference sequence). The CDR3 loop spans 13 amino acids. V was pared by 3 bases and J by 5 bases, with 11 bases between. The CDR3 DNA follows: TGTGCCAGCAGCTTTCCCCACAGGGACGAGCAGTACTTC. As protein: CASSFPHRDEQYF.

This clone showed up just once. The J gene is TRBJ2-1, the V gene TRBV6-1; D might be TRBD1 (6 bases). The CDR3 extends over 14 amino acids. V shed 7 bases and J shed 3 bases, with 13 bases lying between them. The germline gives CDR1 MNHNS, CDR2 SASEGT. This CDR3 reads CASKGESFYNEQFF. CDR3 bases: TGTGCCAGCAAGGGGGAGTCCTTCTACAATGAGCAGTTCTTC.

The chain has TRBV30 and TRBJ2-7; 7 bases agree with TRBD2. Unmatched junction bases numbered 9, after V lost 3 bases and J lost 1 base. Germline V CDR1 and CDR2: GTSNPN, SVGIG (reference sequence). This CDR3 comprises 15 residues. CDR3 sequence: CAWRRTSAISYEQYF. Here the CDR3 DNA reads TGTGCCTGGAGGCGTACTAGCGCCATTTCCTACGAGCAGTACTTC.

The chain combines TRBV5-4 with TRBJ1-2; 10 bases agree with TRBD1. CDR1 and CDR2 (germline): SGHNT, YYREEE (reference sequence). There are 14 residues in the CDR3. The J segment lost 7 bases and the V segment lost 0 bases, leaving 3 bases of the junction unmatched. The CDR3 sequence is CASSLGDRGAGYTF. CDR3 coding DNA: TGTGCCAGCAGCTTGGGGGACAGGGGCGCTGGCTACACCTTC. The full variable domain, rest sourced from reference TRBV5-4 and TRBJ1-2, is ETGVTQSPTHLIKTRGQQVTLRCSSQSGHNTVSWYQQALGQGPQFIFQYYREEENGRGNFPPRFSGLQFPNYSSELNVNALELDDSALYLCASSLGDRGAGYTFGSGTRLTVV.

This chain uses TRBV12-5 with TRBJ1-1, with D hard to call. Germline CDR1 is LGHNT and CDR2 is FRNRAP. The CDR3 is 16 amino acids. V gave up 0 bases and J gave up 3 bases, with 14 bases separating them. The CDR3 region is CASGLVLGQKYTEAFF. Here the CDR3 DNA reads TGTGCTAGTGGTTTGGTACTAGGGCAAAAGTACACTGAAGCTTTCTTT. The full variable domain, its missing parts supplied by reference TRBV12-5 and TRBJ1-1, is DARVTQTPRHKVTEMGQEVTMRCQPILGHNTVFWYRQTMMQGLELLAYFRNRAPLDDSGMPKDRFSAEMPDATLATLKIQPSEPRDSAVYFCASGLVLGQKYTEAFFGQGTRLTVV.